The TCR beta chain described here comes from a study of CD8 T cells in Susac syndrome. Study-level findings and limits: The TCR sequencing and HLA analysis in the study involved a relatively small number of individuals, as the study acknowledged.

This clonotype was counted between two and nine times. Antigen unknown. Sequencing of TCR beta was undertaken in CD8+ and CD4+ T cells derived from blood. TEMRA cells were FACS-enriched, and CD8+ and CD4+ T cells were isolated negatively. When the RNA was reverse transcribed, random hexamers were used with an input of about 0.45 to 1 ug. Multiplex PCR with immunoSEQ amplified the TCR beta CDR3 across 54 Vbeta and 13 Jbeta. TCRdb called the immunoSEQ multiplex PCR reads again in MiXCR, with one record for every CDR3 protein. Found here are about 130,000 distinct CDR3 sequences, around 91% of them singletons; the top ten hold about 0.23%. The TCR originated in a human donor with multiple sclerosis. The sequencing sample was made of CD8+ T cells from PBMCs.

CDR3 sequence (DNA): TGTGCCACCAGTGATTATGGAAGCGAGCAGTACTTC. Protein product: CATSDYGSEQYF. The chain has TRBV24-1 and TRBJ2-7, with D hard to call. CDR3 length: 12 amino acids. CDR1 KGHDR and CDR2 SFDVKD come from the germline V gene. Between the trimmed V and J ends, which lost 2 bases and 6 bases, there was a span of 7 bases.